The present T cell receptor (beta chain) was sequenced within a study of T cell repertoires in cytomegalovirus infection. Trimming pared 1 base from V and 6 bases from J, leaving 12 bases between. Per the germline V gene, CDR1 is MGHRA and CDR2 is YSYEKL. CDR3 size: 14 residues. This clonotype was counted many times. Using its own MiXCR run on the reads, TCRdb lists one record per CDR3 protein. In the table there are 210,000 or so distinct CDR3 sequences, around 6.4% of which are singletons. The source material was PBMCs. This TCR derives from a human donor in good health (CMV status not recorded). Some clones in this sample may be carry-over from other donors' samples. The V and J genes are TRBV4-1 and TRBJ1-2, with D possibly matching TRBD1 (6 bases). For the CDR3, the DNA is TGCGCCAGCAGCCAAGGATCCGGGGGCGATGGCTACACCTTC. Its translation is CASSQGSGGDGYTF.